This TCR beta chain appears in the sequencing data of a study of cytomegalovirus exposure and HLA in healthy donors. Overall study results and limits: According to the study, roughly 160 TCR beta chains were cytomegalovirus-associated.

The germline V gene encodes CDR1 LNHDA and CDR2 SQIVND (reference sequence). The CDR3 is made up of 15 amino acids. J was trimmed by 4 bases and V by 3 bases; bases with no gene match: 6. A word on this clone: Antigen specificity is unknown.

PCR employed 60 Vbeta and 13 Jbeta primers. Authors' analysis steps: As a later analysis found, there were 82 million or so unique TCR beta chains, of which roughly 11 million were shared. The repertoire was sequenced with immunoSEQ multiplex PCR; TCRdb's copy has only in-frame clones and lacks some. From that table come the V and J calls and clone size; the DNA was used to work out D and trimming. The data hold approximately 42,000 clones, with about 85% observed a single time. Source material: PBMCs. The TCR was taken from a man aged 50-59 years in good health and CMV-seronegative. This chain connects TRBV19 to TRBJ1-1; 9 nucleotides align to TRBD1. The chain's CDR3 is CASSIGTGRLTEAFF. Written as DNA, the CDR3 is TGTGCCAGTAGTATCGGGACAGGGAGGCTCACTGAAGCTTTCTTT.